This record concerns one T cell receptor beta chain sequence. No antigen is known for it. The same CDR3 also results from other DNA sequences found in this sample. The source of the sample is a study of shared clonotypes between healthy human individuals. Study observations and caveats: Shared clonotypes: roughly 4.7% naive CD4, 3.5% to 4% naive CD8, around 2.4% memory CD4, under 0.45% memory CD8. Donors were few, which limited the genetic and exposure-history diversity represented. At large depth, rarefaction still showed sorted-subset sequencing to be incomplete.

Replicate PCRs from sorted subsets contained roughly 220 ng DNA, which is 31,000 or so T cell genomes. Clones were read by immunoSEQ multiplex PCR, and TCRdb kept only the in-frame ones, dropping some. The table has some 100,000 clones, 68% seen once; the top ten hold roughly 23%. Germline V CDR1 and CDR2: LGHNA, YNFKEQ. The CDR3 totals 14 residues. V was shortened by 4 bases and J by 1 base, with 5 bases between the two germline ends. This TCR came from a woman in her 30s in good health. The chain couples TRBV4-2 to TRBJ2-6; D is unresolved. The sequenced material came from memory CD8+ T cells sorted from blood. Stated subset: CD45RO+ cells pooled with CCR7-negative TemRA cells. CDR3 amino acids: CASSLESGANVLTF. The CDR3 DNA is TGTGCCAGCAGCCTGGAATCTGGGGCCAACGTCCTGACTTTC.